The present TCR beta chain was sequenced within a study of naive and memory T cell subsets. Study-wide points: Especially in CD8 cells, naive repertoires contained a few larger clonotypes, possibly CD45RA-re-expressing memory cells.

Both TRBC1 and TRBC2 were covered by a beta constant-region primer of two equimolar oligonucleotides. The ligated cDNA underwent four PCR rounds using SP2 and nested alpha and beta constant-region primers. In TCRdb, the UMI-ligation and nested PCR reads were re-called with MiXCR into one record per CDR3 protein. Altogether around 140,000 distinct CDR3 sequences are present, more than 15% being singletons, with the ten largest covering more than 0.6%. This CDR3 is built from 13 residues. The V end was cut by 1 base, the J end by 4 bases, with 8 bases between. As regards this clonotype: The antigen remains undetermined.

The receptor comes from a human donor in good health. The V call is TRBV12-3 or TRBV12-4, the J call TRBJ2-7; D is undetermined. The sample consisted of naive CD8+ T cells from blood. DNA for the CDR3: TGTGCCAGCAGTTTAGGGGCGGATTACGAGCAGTACTTC. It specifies CASSLGADYEQYF.